Following are 19 T cell receptor beta chains from one sample sequenced in a study of cytomegalovirus exposure and HLA in healthy donors. The PCR employed 60 Vbeta primers together with 13 Jbeta primers. Clones were sequenced by immunoSEQ multiplex PCR, and TCRdb holds only the in-frame ones, with some missing. The sample yields 100,000 to 150,000 clones, roughly 15% seen once. Sequenced sample: PBMCs. These receptors originate from a woman younger than 35 in good health and CMV-seronegative.

The chain combines TRBV7-2 with TRBJ1-1; a weak D match, TRBD1 (5 bases). The V and J ends lost 7 bases and 1 base respectively, with 19 bases between them. Germline V gene data show CDR1 as SGHTA and CDR2 as FQGNSA. The CDR3 sequence is 16 residues long. DNA of the CDR3: TGTGCCAGCACTTCCCTTAGTCAGGGTGGGAACACTGAAGCTTTCTTT. Translated, it gives CASTSLSQGGNTEAFF. Based on the CDR3 plus reference TRBV7-2 and TRBJ1-1, the full variable domain is GAGVSQSPSNKVTEKGKDVELRCDPISGHTALYWYRQSLGQGLEFLIYFQGNSAPDKSGLPSDRFSAERTGGSVSTLTIQRTQQEDSAVYLCASTSLSQGGNTEAFFGQGTRLTVV.

This clone was detected a few times. CDR3 sequence: CASSYQGQGWNEQYF. The CDR3 DNA reads as TGTGCCAGCAGTTACCAAGGACAGGGGTGGAACGAGCAGTACTTC. This chain uses TRBV28 with TRBJ2-7; TRBD1 agrees at 9 bases. The ends lost 4 bases at V and 5 bases at J; junction bases unmatched: 9. Germline V lookup: CDR1 MDHEN, CDR2 SYDVKM. This CDR3 spans 15 amino acids.

This clone has only a few counts. This sequence joins TRBV6-6 and TRBJ1-4; 7 nucleotides agree with TRBD1. This CDR3 region has 13 residues. The V and J ends lost 2 bases and 8 bases, in that order; junction bases with no gene match: 2. Germline V lookup: CDR1 MNHNY, CDR2 SVGAGI (reference sequence). CDR3 loop: CASSYTTGEKLFF. In DNA form, the CDR3 reads TGTGCCAGCAGTTACACGACAGGGGAAAAACTGTTTTTT.

This clone was picked up a small number of times. J is TRBJ2-3 and V is TRBV5-6, with 7 bases aligning to TRBD1. V lost 4 bases to trimming and J lost 3 bases; unmatched junction nucleotides: 11. This CDR3 region has 16 residues. Germline V gene sequence: CDR1 SGHDT, CDR2 YYEEEE. The CDR3 reads CASSPNQQGLTDTQYF. The CDR3 region has the DNA TGTGCCAGCAGCCCTAACCAACAGGGGTTAACAGATACGCAGTATTTT.

This chain links TRBV6-5 with TRBJ1-1; weak D call: TRBD1 (6 bases). V gave up 6 bases and J gave up 1 base, with 15 bases separating them. CDR1 and CDR2 from the germline V gene are MNHEY and SVGAGI. CDR3 length: 15 residues. This chain's CDR3 is CASRPDRAENTEAFF. In DNA form, the CDR3 reads TGTGCCAGCAGACCGGACAGAGCCGAGAACACTGAAGCTTTCTTT.

The chain links TRBV28 to TRBJ1-5; 7 positions agree with TRBD1. Germline CDR1 reads MDHEN; CDR2 reads SYDVKM. This CDR3 contains 18 residues. Unmatched junction bases numbered 16, after V lost 8 bases and J lost 0 bases. CDR3 nucleotide sequence: TGTGCCAGCCGAACCTCGGACAGGACACGATATAGCAATCAGCCCCAGCATTTT. Its translation is CASRTSDRTRYSNQPQHF.

This sequence joins TRBV11-3 and TRBJ1-5; possible D gene TRBD1, 6 bases. Germline CDR1 is SGHNT and CDR2 is YENEEA. V was clipped by 5 bases and J by 0 bases, with 23 bases between them. The CDR3 spans 19 residues. CDR3 loop: CASSTNRAGELNSNQPQHF. CDR3 sequence (DNA): TGTGCCAGCAGCACTAACAGGGCCGGAGAATTAAATAGCAATCAGCCCCAGCATTTT. Full variable domain (missing parts from reference TRBV11-3 and TRBJ1-5): EAGVVQSPRYKIIEKKQPVAFWCNPISGHNTLYWYLQNLGQGPELLIRYENEEAVDDSQLPKDRFSAERLKGVDSTLKIQPAELGDSAVYLCASSTNRAGELNSNQPQHFGDGTRLSIL.

This clone was counted only a few times. The chain joins TRBV7-8 to TRBJ2-5, with TRBD2 as a possible D gene (5 bases). Germline-derived CDR1 and CDR2 are SGHVS and FQNEAQ. There are 14 residues in the CDR3. V gave up 0 bases and J gave up 5 bases, with 10 bases separating them. CDR3 sequence: CASSLAGVGETQYF. CDR3 sequence (DNA): TGTGCCAGCAGCTTAGCGGGAGTAGGGGAGACCCAGTACTTC.

In this sample, this clone turned up a few times. The CDR3 nucleotides read TGTGCCTGGAGTGTAAACATCGCCTACGAGCAGTACTTC. Translating gives CAWSVNIAYEQYF. The chain links TRBV30 to TRBJ2-7, with D unresolved. Germline V lookup: CDR1 GTSNPN, CDR2 SVGIG (reference sequence). Trimming removed 0 bases at V and 2 bases at J, with 8 bases between. The CDR3 contains 13 residues.

This clone occurred a few times. The chain has TRBV7-8 and TRBJ2-1; D not certain. The CDR3 is 16 residues long. Trimming pared 2 bases from V and 0 bases from J, leaving 11 bases between. Germline CDR1 and CDR2: SGHVS and FQNEAQ. The DNA of the CDR3 is TGTGCCAGCAGCTTAATAGGAGCCAGCTCCTACAATGAGCAGTTCTTC. It encodes CASSLIGASSYNEQFF.

The chain is built from TRBV1 and TRBJ2-3; the listed D gene, TRBD2, was not tested against the DNA. TRBV1 is a known pseudogene. The CDR3 has 14 amino acids. CDR3 bases: TGCACCAGCAGCCAAGACTCTAGCCGGAATACGCAGTATTTT. As protein: CTSSQDSSRNTQYF.

This clone has only a few counts. The chain employs TRBV7-8 and TRBJ2-7, with D unclear. The germline V gene has CDR1 SGHVS and CDR2 FQNEAQ. This CDR3 is 17 amino acids long. Trimming stripped 1 base from V and 3 bases from J, with 19 bases between. Written as DNA, the CDR3 is TGTGCCAGCAGCTTAGACCATATAGAGGCCAAAAACTACGAGCAGTACTTC. Its translation: CASSLDHIEAKNYEQYF.

This clone was seen a handful of times. The V gene is TRBV7-9, the J gene TRBJ1-1; 11 nucleotides match TRBD1. Germline CDR1 is SEHNR and CDR2 is FQNEAQ (reference sequence). V was pared by 1 base and J by 5 bases, with 3 bases of the junction left unmatched. The CDR3 covers 15 residues. CDR3 coding DNA: TGTGCCAGCAGCTTAGGGACAGGGGGCAATACTGAAGCTTTCTTT. Its protein is CASSLGTGGNTEAFF.

V is TRBV7-2 and J is TRBJ2-3, with a possible D match to TRBD2 (6 bases). The CDR3 has 15 residues. V was cut by 4 bases and J by 0 bases, with 11 bases left in between. Germline V CDR1 and CDR2: SGHTA, FQGNSA. CDR3 sequence (DNA): TGTGCCAGCAGCTCCGGGACTCCCAGCACAGATACGCAGTATTTT. It encodes CASSSGTPSTDTQYF.

V and J are TRBV15 and TRBJ1-5, with TRBD1 matching 8 bases. The CDR3 is made up of 15 amino acids. V gave up 4 bases and J gave up 4 bases; unmatched junction bases: 6. Germline lookup yields CDR1 LNHNV and CDR2 YYDKDF (reference sequence). This CDR3 reads CATSKGQALNQPQHF. CDR3 in DNA: TGTGCCACCAGCAAGGGACAGGCATTAAATCAGCCCCAGCATTTT.

This clone was seen more than once but under ten times. The J gene is TRBJ2-1, the V gene TRBV28; tentative D call: TRBD2 (5 bases). This CDR3 region has 14 residues. V lost 7 bases and J lost 0, with 10 bases in between. The germline V gene has CDR1 MDHEN and CDR2 SYDVKM. The CDR3 coding sequence is TGTGCCAGCATCGGGAAGGGCTCCTACAATGAGCAGTTCTTC. Amino acids: CASIGKGSYNEQFF.

The V gene is TRBV7-9, the J gene TRBJ1-1; TRBD1 matches 9 bases. The CDR3 spans 15 residues. V gave up 2 bases and J gave up 1 base; unmatched junction bases: 2. Germline values: CDR1 SEHNR, CDR2 FQNEAQ (reference sequence). The CDR3 DNA follows: TGTGCCAGCAGCTTACTGGGACAGGGGAACACTGAAGCTTTCTTT. Translation gives CASSLLGQGNTEAFF.

The chain joins TRBV27 to TRBJ2-3; 9 bases match TRBD2. This CDR3 is 15 amino acids long. Germline CDR1 MNHEY, CDR2 SMNVEV (reference sequence). The junction had 10 bases not matched to a gene; V was cut back by 7 bases and J by 5 bases. In DNA, the CDR3 is TGTGCCAGCACTGGTAGCGGGAGAGTAGGAGATACGCAGTATTTT. Its translation: CASTGSGRVGDTQYF.

The chain combines TRBV29-1 with TRBJ2-2, with TRBD1 matching over 7 bases. Germline-derived CDR1 and CDR2 are SQVTM and ANQGSEA. The CDR3 spans 14 residues. Unmatched junction bases numbered 3, after V lost 1 base and J lost 4 bases. The CDR3: CSVEGQGFTGELFF. CDR3 DNA sequence: TGCAGCGTTGAAGGACAGGGATTCACCGGGGAGCTGTTTTTT.